A selection of T cell receptor beta chains follows, all from one sample in a study of T cell responses to AZD1222 COVID-19 vaccine. Sequencing used immunoSEQ multiplex PCR; TCRdb keeps in-frame clones, though not all of them. Among 110,000 to 150,000 clones listed, roughly 92% were seen once. This sample comprised peripheral blood, obtained on day 0 of AZD1222 vaccination. The receptor source for this set is an adult in good health. The CDR3 runs from the conserved cysteine through the conserved F or W. D genes are given only for firm matches. Only some rows state a clone size, as once, few, many or a class for expanded clones.

CDR3 protein	CDR3 DNA	clone size	D gene	V gene	J gene
CASSRDEAGGTYNEQFF	TGTGCCAGCAGTCGAGACGAAGCGGGCGGAACCTACAATGAGCAGTTCTTC	NA	NA	TRBV14	TRBJ2-1
CAWSQPWDTEAFF	TGTGCCTGGAGCCAACCCTGGGACACTGAAGCTTTCTTT	NA	NA	TRBV30	TRBJ1-1
CASSHRGNTEAFF	TGTGCCAGCAGTCACAGGGGAAACACTGAAGCTTTCTTT	NA	TRBD1	TRBV5-6	TRBJ1-1
CAIGPNNQPQHF	TGTGCCATCGGACCGAACAATCAGCCCCAGCATTTT	NA	NA	TRBV10-3	TRBJ1-5
CASSLEEFRLAGGREFF	TGTGCCAGCAGCTTAGAGGAATTCAGACTAGCGGGAGGGAGGGAGTTCTTC	NA	TRBD2	TRBV11-2	TRBJ2-1
CASSSPAGSWDTGELFF	TGTGCCAGCAGCTCCCCCGCCGGGAGTTGGGACACCGGGGAGCTGTTTTTT	once	NA	TRBV7-9	TRBJ2-2
CSVVIPGRYEQYF	TGCAGCGTTGTTATTCCGGGACGCTACGAGCAGTACTTC	NA	NA	TRBV29-1	TRBJ2-7
CASSHRGPNEKLFF	TGTGCCAGCAGCCACAGGGGGCCTAATGAAAAACTGTTTTTT	NA	TRBD1	TRBV28	TRBJ1-4
CASSVYGGFYGYTF	TGTGCCAGCAGTGTGTACGGGGGATTCTATGGCTACACCTTC	once	NA	TRBV2	TRBJ1-2
CASRFGTLPPPYGYTF	TGCGCCAGCAGATTCGGGACACTGCCTCCTCCCTATGGCTACACCTTC	few	NA	TRBV5-1	TRBJ1-2
CASSFSSGSIGETQYF	TGCGCCAGCAGCTTCTCTAGCGGGAGCATCGGCGAGACCCAGTACTTC	once	TRBD2	TRBV5-1	TRBJ2-5
CASGTSGYEQYF	TGTGCCAGCGGGACTAGCGGCTACGAGCAGTACTTC	once	TRBD2	TRBV12-3/TRBV12-4	TRBJ2-7
CASSSYTVGEQYF	TGTGCCAGCAGCTCCTATACAGTAGGCGAGCAGTACTTC	NA	NA	TRBV7-2	TRBJ2-7
CATSDLTRDYGYTF	TGTGCCACCAGTGATTTGACCAGGGACTATGGCTACACCTTC	NA	NA	TRBV24-1	TRBJ1-2
CSVGDGALNTEAFF	TGCAGCGTAGGAGATGGAGCCTTGAACACTGAAGCTTTCTTT	NA	NA	TRBV29-1	TRBJ1-1
CASSPGLGYTF	TGTGCCAGCAGCCCGGGGCTTGGCTACACCTTC	NA	NA	TRBV5-4	TRBJ1-2
CAISDLSMGGSPGETQYF	TGTGCCATCAGTGACCTATCCATGGGCGGGTCCCCCGGAGAGACCCAGTACTTC	NA	NA	TRBV10-3	TRBJ2-5
CASNRQGTYNEQFF	TGTGCCAGCAACAGACAGGGTACCTACAATGAGCAGTTCTTC	NA	TRBD1	TRBV6-5	TRBJ2-1
CASSLTGDRVKTQYF	TGTGCCAGCTCACTAACAGGGGACAGGGTGAAGACCCAGTACTTC	NA	TRBD1	TRBV18	TRBJ2-5
CASSWAPWGHKNTEAFF	TGTGCCAGCAGTTGGGCCCCCTGGGGACACAAGAACACTGAAGCTTTCTTT	NA	NA	TRBV28	TRBJ1-1
CVGQNQPQHF	TGTGTGGGACAGAATCAGCCCCAGCATTTT	NA	TRBD1	TRBV30	TRBJ1-5
CASGTTGGAGLAFF	TGTGCCAGCGGAACCACAGGGGGCGCGGGTTTAGCTTTCTTT	NA	TRBD1	TRBV5-6	TRBJ1-1
CASSDSGRVFTDTQYF	TGTGCCAGCAGTGACAGCGGGAGGGTTTTCACAGATACGCAGTATTTT	once	TRBD2	TRBV2	TRBJ2-3
CASSLLDWLNEQFF	TGCGCCAGCAGCTTGCTCGACTGGCTCAATGAGCAGTTCTTC	NA	NA	TRBV5-1	TRBJ2-1
CATSPDTSALHF	TGTGCCACCAGCCCCGACACGAGCGCCCTCCACTTT	NA	NA	TRBV15	TRBJ1-6
CAISVVPQARYEQYF	TGTGCCATCAGTGTAGTCCCGCAGGCCCGGTACGAGCAGTACTTC	NA	NA	TRBV10-3	TRBJ2-7
CSVRGQAAYNEQFF	TGCAGCGTTCGGGGACAGGCGGCCTACAATGAGCAGTTCTTC	NA	TRBD1	TRBV29-1	TRBJ2-1
CASSSYPGQGTKKLFF	TGTGCCAGCAGTTCATACCCGGGACAGGGAACGAAGAAACTGTTTTTT	NA	TRBD1	TRBV28	TRBJ1-4
CASSYRVPYEQYF	TGTGCCAGCAGCTACCGGGTACCCTACGAGCAGTACTTC	NA	NA	TRBV5-5	TRBJ2-7
CASTLAGGYNEQFF	TGTGCCAGTACCCTAGCGGGAGGCTACAATGAGCAGTTCTTC	NA	TRBD2	TRBV19	TRBJ2-1
CASTPDLWGTDTQYF	TGTGCCAGCACCCCGGACCTCTGGGGCACAGATACGCAGTATTTT	NA	NA	TRBV5-6	TRBJ2-3
CASIREGDTQYF	TGTGCCAGCATCCGGGAAGGGGATACGCAGTATTTT	NA	NA	TRBV14	TRBJ2-3
CASSIVGESDYTF	TGTGCCAGTAGTATAGTTGGCGAATCCGACTACACCTTC	NA	NA	TRBV19	TRBJ1-2
CASSQDGGIYGYTF	TGCGCCAGCAGCCAAGACGGGGGGATCTATGGCTACACCTTC	NA	NA	TRBV4-1	TRBJ1-2
CASSLGTAGNTIYF	TGCGCCAGCAGCTTGGGGACTGCCGGAAACACCATATATTTT	few	NA	TRBV5-1	TRBJ1-3
CASSPAGSPYNEQFF	TGTGCCAGCAGCCCTGCCGGGAGCCCCTACAATGAGCAGTTCTTC	NA	NA	TRBV7-9	TRBJ2-1
CASSEARQGIGAFF	TGTGCCAGCAGTGAAGCGAGACAGGGAATTGGAGCTTTCTTT	once	TRBD1	TRBV6-1	TRBJ1-1
CASSDNPGQGRGEQYF	TGTGCCAGCAGTGACAACCCGGGCCAAGGACGGGGCGAGCAGTACTTC	NA	NA	TRBV6-4	TRBJ2-7
CASRRYYEQYF	TGTGCCAGCAGACGGTACTACGAGCAGTACTTC	NA	NA	TRBV2	TRBJ2-7
CASSIQQYRSAAKNIQYF	TGTGCCAGTAGTATTCAACAGTATCGGAGTGCAGCCAAAAACATTCAGTACTTC	NA	NA	TRBV19	TRBJ2-4
CASTLRGLTDSPLHF	TGTGCCAGTACGTTGCGGGGGCTCACAGATTCACCCCTCCACTTT	NA	NA	TRBV19	TRBJ1-6
CASSLLPIRSLHF	TGTGCCAGCAGCTTATTACCGATCAGGTCCCTCCACTTT	once	NA	TRBV11-2	TRBJ1-6
CASSYSNLDSVVF	TGTGCCAGCAGTTACTCGAACCTTGACAGCGTAGTCTTT	NA	NA	TRBV6-5	TRBJ1-4
CASSQVKKEQFF	TGTGCCAGCAGCCAAGTGAAGAAAGAGCAGTTCTTC	NA	NA	TRBV3-1/TRBV3-2	TRBJ2-1
CASSPLAGAYNEQFF	TGTGCCAGCAGCCCACTAGCGGGAGCCTACAATGAGCAGTTCTTC	NA	TRBD2	TRBV7-3	TRBJ2-1
CASTLGGGAGGRITQYF	TGTGCCAGCACCCTTGGGGGCGGGGCGGGAGGAAGAATTACGCAGTATTTT	NA	TRBD2	TRBV5-4	TRBJ2-3
CAIRTSPLAEQFF	TGTGCCATCAGGACGAGCCCACTAGCCGAGCAGTTCTTC	once	NA	TRBV10-3	TRBJ2-1
CATKGPFNSPLHF	TGCGCCACCAAAGGGCCCTTTAATTCACCCCTCCACTTT	NA	NA	TRBV10-2	TRBJ1-6
CASSPVQGGEKLFF	TGTGCCAGCTCACCAGTTCAAGGTGGCGAAAAACTGTTTTTT	NA	NA	TRBV18	TRBJ1-4
CASSPRDRGEQYF	TGCGCCAGCAGCCCCCGGGACAGGGGAGAGCAGTACTTC	once	TRBD1	TRBV4-1	TRBJ2-7